These 22 T cell receptor beta chains were all obtained from the same sample, sequenced in a study of cytomegalovirus exposure and HLA in healthy donors. Vbeta (60) and Jbeta (13) primers were used in the PCR. Generated by immunoSEQ multiplex PCR, the TCRdb table keeps only in-frame clones and is missing some. Of about 98,000 clones in the sample, about two thirds were seen once. Material: PBMCs. Receptors originate from a man aged 50-60 years in good health and CMV-seronegative.

A few counts support this clone. The chain combines TRBV27 with TRBJ2-5; no clear D gene. Germline V gene sequence: CDR1 MNHEY, CDR2 SMNVEV (reference sequence). The CDR3 is made up of 12 amino acids. The germline V and J ends were trimmed by 3 bases and 4 bases, with 6 bases remaining between them. The CDR3 spells CASSFTGETQYF. The CDR3 nucleotides are TGTGCCAGCAGTTTCACGGGAGAGACCCAGTACTTC.

The chain couples TRBV6-1 to TRBJ2-1; the match to TRBD1 covers 11 bases. CDR1 MNHNS and CDR2 SASEGT come from the germline V gene. This CDR3 region has 14 residues. Trimming removed 5 bases from V and 7 bases from J; junction bases left unmatched: 4. CDR3 nucleotide sequence: TGTGCCAGCAGTAGGGGGACAGGGGGTAATGAGCAGTTCTTC. This sequence encodes CASSRGTGGNEQFF.

This clone occurred a few times. The chain combines TRBV11-2 with TRBJ1-6; a possible D gene is TRBD1 (5 bases). This CDR3 has 19 residues. Per germline, CDR1 SGHAT and CDR2 FQNNGV. Trimming stripped 0 bases from V and 13 bases from J, with 28 bases between. The CDR3 DNA sequence: TGTGCCAGCAGCTTAGATCGATCCGGGGCGGGGGGAACTGATAGGCCCCTCCACTTT. This codes for CASSLDRSGAGGTDRPLHF.

J is TRBJ2-7 and V is TRBV5-6; 9 nucleotides align to TRBD1. Germline V gives CDR1 SGHDT, CDR2 YYEEEE. This CDR3 spans 16 amino acids. Trimming removed 4 bases from V and 1 base from J; junction bases left unmatched: 9. In nucleotides, the CDR3 is TGTGCCAGCAGCCCTGGACAGGGGAAGAGGTCCTACGAGCAGTACTTC. It translates to CASSPGQGKRSYEQYF.

This chain uses TRBV27 with TRBJ2-5; 12 bases map to TRBD2. The DNA end lines up better with TRBJ2-7; the J call may be wrong. The CDR3 runs to 16 residues. Germline loops: CDR1 MNHEY, CDR2 SMNVEV (reference sequence). The chain's CDR3 is CASSTQTSGRRVEQYF. CDR3 nucleotide sequence: TGTGCCAGCAGTACCCAGACTAGCGGGAGAAGGGTCGAGCAGTACTTC.

This chain uses TRBV10-2 with TRBJ2-5; tentatively, D is TRBD1 (5 bases). Germline CDR1 WSHSY, CDR2 SAAADI. V lost 3 bases and J lost 1, with 9 bases in between. CDR3 length: 14 residues. CDR3 loop: CASSERQTQETQYF. The DNA of the CDR3 is TGCGCCAGCAGTGAAAGACAGACCCAAGAGACCCAGTACTTC.

This clone was found a few times. V and J are TRBV6-1 and TRBJ1-2; D is perhaps TRBD1 (6 bases). This CDR3 spans 13 amino acids. V shed 6 bases and J shed 2 bases, with 10 bases lying between them. Germline V CDR1 and CDR2: MNHNS, SASEGT. DNA for the CDR3: TGTGCCAGCAGCTACAGGGTGAACTATGGCTACACCTTC. This codes for CASSYRVNYGYTF.

Turning to this clone: A junction end diverges from the germline sequence, so it may reflect a read error. This rearrangement joins TRBV7-9 to TRBJ1-2; D is possibly TRBD1 (5 bases). The CDR3 loop spans 17 amino acids. CDR1 is SEHNR, CDR2 FQNEAQ, per germline (reference sequence). For the CDR3, the DNA is TGTTCCAGCAGCTTTTGGGGCACAGCCATCTCTAACTATGGCTACACCTTC. It translates to CSSSFWGTAISNYGYTF.

The V call is TRBV5-1, the J call TRBJ2-7, with TRBD2 matching 10 bases. V shed 4 bases and J 4 bases; nucleotides not matched to a gene: 8. The CDR3 consists of 15 residues. In germline, CDR1 is SGHRS, CDR2 YFSETQ. The CDR3 loop reads CASSQTSGERYEQYF. In DNA form, the CDR3 reads TGCGCCAGCAGCCAAACTAGCGGGGAGCGGTACGAGCAGTACTTC.

This chain links TRBV27 with TRBJ2-3; the D gene is possibly TRBD2 (6 bases). Trimming left V 6 bases short and J 2 bases short, with 12 bases between. The CDR3 covers 14 residues. Germline loops: CDR1 MNHEY, CDR2 SMNVEV (reference sequence). The CDR3 sequence: CASSLGTHTDTQYF. The CDR3, as DNA: TGTGCCAGCAGCCTGGGGACTCACACAGATACGCAGTATTTT.

The CDR3 DNA reads TGTGCCACCAGAGGGGGAGCAGGGGGATCGGGAGGCTACACCTTC. This codes for CATRGGAGGSGGYTF. This chain uses TRBV15 with TRBJ1-2; TRBD1 matches 7 bases. Germline CDR1 is LNHNV and CDR2 is YYDKDF (reference sequence). The V gene end was trimmed by 6 bases and the J gene end by 8 bases; junction bases not matched to a gene: 15. This CDR3 region has 15 residues.

This clone was detected only a few times. The chain joins TRBV7-9 to TRBJ2-5; a possible D gene is TRBD2 (6 bases). Trimming removed 8 bases at V and 5 bases at J, with 15 bases between. The length of the CDR3 is 13 residues. CDR1 SEHNR and CDR2 FQNEAQ come from the germline V gene (reference sequence). The CDR3 coding sequence is TGTGCCAGCGGGTTGGAGGGAACGGAGACCCAGTACTTC. This encodes CASGLEGTETQYF.

There are a few counts of this clone. This chain connects TRBV7-9 to TRBJ2-7; D may be TRBD2 (6 bases). This CDR3 is 17 amino acids long. V was shortened by 4 bases and J by 0 bases, with 19 bases between the two germline ends. Germline-derived CDR1 and CDR2 are SEHNR and FQNEAQ (reference sequence). The CDR3 sequence: CASSSRGFAGTSYEQYF. DNA of the CDR3: TGTGCCAGCAGCTCGCGGGGATTCGCGGGGACCTCCTACGAGCAGTACTTC.

The genes are TRBV29-1 and TRBJ2-3; the D gene is possibly TRBD2 (6 bases). The CDR3 loop spans 13 amino acids. V lost 3 bases to trimming and J lost 5 bases, with 12 bases between them. Germline loops: CDR1 SQVTM, CDR2 ANQGSEA. CDR3 nucleotide sequence: TGCAGCGTTGATCGTAGCGGTAGAGATACGCAGTATTTT. Translated: CSVDRSGRDTQYF.

The J gene is TRBJ2-7, the V gene TRBV30; D is perhaps TRBD2 (7 bases). CDR3 length: 15 residues. CDR1 GTSNPN and CDR2 SVGIG come from the germline V gene (reference sequence). The V gene lost 2 bases and the J gene lost 5 bases, with 19 bases spanning the gap. CDR3 region: CAWSRLWGGGDEQYF. DNA of the CDR3: TGTGCCTGGAGTCGCCTTTGGGGGGGCGGCGACGAGCAGTACTTC.

V gene TRBV7-2 combines with J gene TRBJ1-2, with D perhaps TRBD1 (5 bases). The CDR3 runs to 13 residues. Deletions cut 5 bases from V and 1 base from J, with 8 bases between. CDR1 and CDR2 from the germline V gene are SGHTA and FQGNSA. CDR3 amino acids: CASSRQNNYGYTF. The CDR3 DNA reads as TGTGCCAGCAGCCGACAGAATAACTATGGCTACACCTTC.

V and J are TRBV7-9 and TRBJ1-1; weak D call: TRBD1 (5 bases). The CDR3 spans 14 residues. The V gene's germline CDR1 is SEHNR and CDR2 FQNEAQ (reference sequence). V lost 5 bases to trimming and J lost 0 bases, with 10 bases between them. Here the CDR3 DNA reads TGTGCCAGCAGCCAGGGTTCCATGAACACTGAAGCTTTCTTT. Protein product: CASSQGSMNTEAFF.

The chain recombines TRBV7-9 with TRBJ2-7; 11 nucleotides match TRBD2. CDR3 length: 17 residues. Germline CDR1 and CDR2: SEHNR and FQNEAQ (reference sequence). The V segment lost 5 bases and the J segment 3 bases; nucleotides outside the gene matches: 12. As DNA, the CDR3 is TGTGCCAGCAGCCCAGCCGGGACTAGCGGTATTCTCTACGAGCAGTACTTC. Its translation is CASSPAGTSGILYEQYF.

The V and J genes are TRBV9 and TRBJ2-2, with 9 positions matching TRBD2. CDR3 size: 16 residues. CDR1 is SGDLS and CDR2 is YYNGEE in the germline V gene. With V trimmed by 4 bases and J by 4 bases, 8 bases remained unmatched. Here the CDR3 DNA reads TGTGCCAGCAGCCCCCGCGGGAGGGCCGCCACCGGGGAGCTGTTTTTT. Its translation: CASSPRGRAATGELFF.

The genes are TRBV4-2 and TRBJ2-3, with 9 bases identical to TRBD2. With V trimmed by 0 bases and J by 4 bases, 8 bases remained unmatched. Germline CDR1 reads LGHNA; CDR2 reads YNFKEQ. This CDR3 comprises 17 residues. CDR3 bases: TGTGCCAGCAGCCAAGATCCCGGGACTAGCCCCGCAGATACGCAGTATTTT. It codes for CASSQDPGTSPADTQYF.

This clone came up a few times. The rearrangement joins TRBV4-2 to TRBJ1-5; 7 nucleotides line up with TRBD1. Germline V gene sequence: CDR1 LGHNA, CDR2 YNFKEQ. Trimming took 4 bases from V and 2 from J; bases not matched to a gene: 8. The CDR3 has 16 amino acids. The CDR3 DNA sequence: TGTGCCAGCAGCCCGCGTAAAGGGACAGGCAATCAGCCCCAGCATTTT. It translates to CASSPRKGTGNQPQHF.

This rearrangement joins TRBV25-1 to TRBJ2-7, with 11 bases fitting TRBD1. Germline values: CDR1 MGHDK, CDR2 SYGVNS. Unmatched junction bases numbered 4, after V lost 6 bases and J lost 6 bases. The CDR3 totals 13 residues. The CDR3 DNA reads as TGTGCCAGCAGGAGGACAGGGGGCGCCGAGCAGTACTTC. It yields the protein CASRRTGGAEQYF.